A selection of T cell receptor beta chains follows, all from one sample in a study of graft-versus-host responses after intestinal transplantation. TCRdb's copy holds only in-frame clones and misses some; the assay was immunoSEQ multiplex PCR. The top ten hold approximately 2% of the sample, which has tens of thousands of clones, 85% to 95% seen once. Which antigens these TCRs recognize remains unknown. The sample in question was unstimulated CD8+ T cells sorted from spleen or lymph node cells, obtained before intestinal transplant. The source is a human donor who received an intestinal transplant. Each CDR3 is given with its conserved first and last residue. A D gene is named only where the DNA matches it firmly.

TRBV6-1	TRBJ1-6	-	TGTGCCACCCAAGGGGGGGGGTTGAATTCACCCCTCCACTTT	CATQGGGLNSPLHF
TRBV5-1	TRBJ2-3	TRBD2	TGCGCCAGCAGCGCCCGACTAGCGGGGGGGCCTCCAGATACGCAGTATTTT	CASSARLAGGPPDTQYF
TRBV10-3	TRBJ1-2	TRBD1	TGTGCCATCAGTGCCGGGACAGTCTATGGCTACACCTTC	CAISAGTVYGYTF
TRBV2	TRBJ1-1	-	TGTGCCAGCAGAGAGCTTCTACCGCCGGGGGGGGTGAACACTGAAGCTTTCTTT	CASRELLPPGGVNTEAFF
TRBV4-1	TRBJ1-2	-	TGCGCCAGCAGCCAAGATGCGGGGACCTATGGCTACACCTTC	CASSQDAGTYGYTF
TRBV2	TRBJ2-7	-	TGTGCCAGCAATGGCCGAGGGCGCTCCTACGAGCAGTACTTC	CASNGRGRSYEQYF
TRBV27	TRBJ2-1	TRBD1	TGTGCCAGCATGAGGACAGGGCCCAACAATGAGCAGTTCTTC	CASMRTGPNNEQFF
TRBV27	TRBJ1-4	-	TGTGCCAGCACCAGGGCCCCTAATGAAAAACTGTTTTTT	CASTRAPNEKLFF
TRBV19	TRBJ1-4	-	TGTGCCAGTAGTGCCCCCGGGACACCAGATGAAAAACTGTTTTTT	CASSAPGTPDEKLFF
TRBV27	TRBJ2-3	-	TGTGCCAGCAGTTTAGGACAGCTCGGGGATACGCAGTATTTT	CASSLGQLGDTQYF
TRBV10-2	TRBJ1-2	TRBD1	TGCGCCAGCAGTGAGTTATTAGGGACAGGATCCAACTATGGCTACACCTTC	CASSELLGTGSNYGYTF
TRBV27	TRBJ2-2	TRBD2	TGTGCCAGCAGTTTCGGGGGGACCGGGGAGCTGTTTTTT	CASSFGGTGELFF
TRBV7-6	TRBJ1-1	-	TGTGCCAGCAGCCCCCCAGGCCCGAACACTGAAGCTTTCTTT	CASSPPGPNTEAFF
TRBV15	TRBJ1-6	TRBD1	TGTGCCACCAGCAGCCTCGGGACAGGGCAGTATTCACCCCTCCACTTT	CATSSLGTGQYSPLHF
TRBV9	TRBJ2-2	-	TGTGCCAGCAGCCCCCTGGCAACCGGGGAGCTGTTTTTT	CASSPLATGELFF
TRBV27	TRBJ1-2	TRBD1	TGTGCCAGCAGTTTAACAGGGGGTAACTATGGCTACACCTTC	CASSLTGGNYGYTF
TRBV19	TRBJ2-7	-	TGTGCCAGTAGTGTGTCTAAGACAGGACTCGTCTACGAGCAGTACTTC	CASSVSKTGLVYEQYF
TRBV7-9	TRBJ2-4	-	TGTGCCAGCAGCCCCGATCCCGGGGTCTCCCTAGCCAAAAACATTCAGTACTTC	CASSPDPGVSLAKNIQYF
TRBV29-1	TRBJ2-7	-	TGCAGCGTTGAGGCGACAGAAGATTACGAGCAGTACTTC	CSVEATEDYEQYF
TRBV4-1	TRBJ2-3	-	TGCGCCAGCAGCCTACAGACAGGTACTAGCACAGATACGCAGTATTTT	CASSLQTGTSTDTQYF
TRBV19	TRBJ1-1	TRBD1	TGTGCCAGTAGTAATAGGGACAGCATGAACACTGAAGCTTTCTTT	CASSNRDSMNTEAFF
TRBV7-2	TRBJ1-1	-	TGTGCCAGCAGCTTATCGTTAAATATGAACACTGAAGCTTTCTTT	CASSLSLNMNTEAFF
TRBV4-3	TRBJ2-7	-	TGCGCCAGCAGCCAAGGATCGGACTCCTACGAGCAGTACTTC	CASSQGSDSYEQYF
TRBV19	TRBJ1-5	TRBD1	TGTGCCAGTAGGGACTGGGGGCAGGGGGAGCCCCAGCATTTT	CASRDWGQGEPQHF
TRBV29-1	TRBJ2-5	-	TGCAGCGCATCAGGGTTTACGCAAGAGACCCAGTACTTC	CSASGFTQETQYF
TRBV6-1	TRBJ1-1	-	TGTGCCAGCAGTGCGGGGAAGAACACTGAAGCTTTCTTT	CASSAGKNTEAFF
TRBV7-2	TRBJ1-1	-	TGTGCCAGCAGCTTAGGTCAGGTAAAGACTGAAGCTTTCTTT	CASSLGQVKTEAFF
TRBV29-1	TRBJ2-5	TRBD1	TGCAGCGTAGATACAGGGGGTTTGGAGACCCAGTACTTC	CSVDTGGLETQYF